This paragraph reports one TCR beta chain. These data are taken from a study of blood T cell repertoires in COVID-19. Authors' processing steps: Estimated nucleated cell counts came from reference gene primer amplification. The table came from immunoSEQ multiplex PCR; TCRdb's copy has only in-frame clones and leaves some out. V, J and clone size derive from that table, while D and trimming were established from the DNA sequence. Of 150,000 to 200,000 clones listed, nearly 85% were seen once; the top ten hold about 4.9%. The CDR3 totals 16 residues. Unmatched junction bases numbered 10, after V lost 0 bases and J lost 6 bases. The germline gives CDR1 MNHEY, CDR2 SVGAGI.

Sequences were obtained from peripheral blood. This chain uses TRBV6-5 with TRBJ2-5; 7 bases line up with TRBD1. The source is a woman aged 30 to 39 with acute or convalescent COVID-19. In nucleotides, the CDR3 is TGTGCCAGCAGTTACTCCTACAGGGGTGGGGAAAAGACCCAGTACTTC. Protein product: CASSYSYRGGEKTQYF.